This T cell receptor beta chain comes out of a study of CD4 T cells in relation to SARS-CoV-2 and coronaviruses. Whole-study context: After 10 days of antigen culture, PBMC TCR beta CDR3s were sequenced.

Findings of the study overall: Crossreactivity was assessed only for spike protein, not other viral proteins. Each donor contributed either pre-pandemic or post-infection samples, not both. According to naive versus memory sequencing, detected responses are memory recall, not newly primed.

Repertoires were generated with immunoSEQ multiplex PCR, while TCRdb's copy carries only in-frame clones and drops some. The repertoire holds 30,000 to 45,000 clones, with about 80% as singletons. With respect to this clone: Its antigen is still unknown.

Germline loops: CDR1 SGHAT, CDR2 FQNNGV. V dropped 6 bases and J dropped 6; count of bases not matched to a gene: 11. This CDR3 region has 15 residues. Specimen: naive CD4+ T cells from PBMCs, cultured in vitro. Stated subset: naive CD4+ T cells isolated by negative enrichment. This TCR came from an adult with COVID-19. This chain joins TRBV11-2 and TRBJ2-7, with 10 bases aligning to TRBD2. The CDR3 DNA reads as TGTGCCAGCAGATCACACACAGGACTAGCGGCCGAGCAGTACTTC. This encodes CASRSHTGLAAEQYF.